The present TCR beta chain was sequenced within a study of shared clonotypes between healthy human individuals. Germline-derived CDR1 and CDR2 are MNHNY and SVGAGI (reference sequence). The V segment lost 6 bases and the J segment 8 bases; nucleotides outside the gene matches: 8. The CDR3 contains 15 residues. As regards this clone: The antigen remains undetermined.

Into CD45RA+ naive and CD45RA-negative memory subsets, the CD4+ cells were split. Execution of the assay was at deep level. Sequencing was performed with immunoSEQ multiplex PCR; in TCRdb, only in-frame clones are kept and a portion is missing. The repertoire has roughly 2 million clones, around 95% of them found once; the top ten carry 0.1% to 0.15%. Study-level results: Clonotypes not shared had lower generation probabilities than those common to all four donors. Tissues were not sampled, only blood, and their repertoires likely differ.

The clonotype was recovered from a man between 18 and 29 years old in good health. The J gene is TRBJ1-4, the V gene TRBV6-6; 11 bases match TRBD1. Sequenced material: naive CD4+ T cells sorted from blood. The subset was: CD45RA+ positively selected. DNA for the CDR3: TGTGCCAGCAGCTCGGGACAGGGGGGACGGGAAAAACTGTTTTTT. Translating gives CASSSGQGGREKLFF.